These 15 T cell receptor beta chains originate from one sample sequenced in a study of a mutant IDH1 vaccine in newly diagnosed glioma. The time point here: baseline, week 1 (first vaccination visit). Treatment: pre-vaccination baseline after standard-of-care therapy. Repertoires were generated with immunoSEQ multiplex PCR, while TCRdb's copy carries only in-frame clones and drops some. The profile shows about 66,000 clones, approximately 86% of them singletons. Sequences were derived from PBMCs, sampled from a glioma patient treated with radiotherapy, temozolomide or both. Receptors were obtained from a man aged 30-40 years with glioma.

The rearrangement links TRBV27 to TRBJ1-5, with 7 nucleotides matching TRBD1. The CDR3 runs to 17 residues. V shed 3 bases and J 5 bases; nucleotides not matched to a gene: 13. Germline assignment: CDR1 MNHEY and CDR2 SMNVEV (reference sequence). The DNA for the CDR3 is TGTGCCAGCAGTTTTAAGGGGGCGGACCTCGCCCATCAGCCCCAGCATTTT. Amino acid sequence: CASSFKGADLAHQPQHF.

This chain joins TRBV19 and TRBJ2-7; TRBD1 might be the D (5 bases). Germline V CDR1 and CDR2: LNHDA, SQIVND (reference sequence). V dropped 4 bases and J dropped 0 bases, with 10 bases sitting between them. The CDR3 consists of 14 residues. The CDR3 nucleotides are TGTGCCAGTAGTACGGACATAGGCTCCTACGAGCAGTACTTC. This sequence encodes CASSTDIGSYEQYF.

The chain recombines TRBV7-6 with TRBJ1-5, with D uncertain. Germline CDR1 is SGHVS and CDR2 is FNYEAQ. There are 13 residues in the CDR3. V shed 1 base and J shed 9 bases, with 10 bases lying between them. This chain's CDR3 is CASSLGEARPQHF. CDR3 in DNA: TGTGCCAGCAGCTTAGGGGAGGCTCGGCCCCAGCATTTT.

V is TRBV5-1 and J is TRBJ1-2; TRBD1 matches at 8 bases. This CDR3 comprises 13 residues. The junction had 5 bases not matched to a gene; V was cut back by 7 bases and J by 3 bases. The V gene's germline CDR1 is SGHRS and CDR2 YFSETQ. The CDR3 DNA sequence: TGCGCCAGCGGACAGGGTTCGGACTATGGCTACACCTTC. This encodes CASGQGSDYGYTF.

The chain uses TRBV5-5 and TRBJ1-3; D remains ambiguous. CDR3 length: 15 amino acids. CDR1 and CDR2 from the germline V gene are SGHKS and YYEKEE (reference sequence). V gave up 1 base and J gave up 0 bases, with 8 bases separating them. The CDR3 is CASSLTRFSGNTIYF. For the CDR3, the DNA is TGTGCCAGCAGCTTGACGCGGTTCTCTGGAAACACCATATATTTT.

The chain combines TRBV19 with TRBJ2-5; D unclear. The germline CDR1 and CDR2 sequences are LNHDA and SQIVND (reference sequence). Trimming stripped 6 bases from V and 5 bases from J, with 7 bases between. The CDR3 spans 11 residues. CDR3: CASRGWETQYF. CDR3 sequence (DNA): TGTGCCAGTAGAGGCTGGGAGACCCAGTACTTC.

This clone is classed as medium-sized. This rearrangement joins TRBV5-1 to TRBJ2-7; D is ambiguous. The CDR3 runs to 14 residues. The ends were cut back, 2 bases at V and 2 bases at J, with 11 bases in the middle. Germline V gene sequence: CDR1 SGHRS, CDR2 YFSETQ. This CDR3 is CASSLVVSPYEQYF. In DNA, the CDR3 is TGCGCCAGCAGCTTAGTCGTCAGCCCCTACGAGCAGTACTTC.

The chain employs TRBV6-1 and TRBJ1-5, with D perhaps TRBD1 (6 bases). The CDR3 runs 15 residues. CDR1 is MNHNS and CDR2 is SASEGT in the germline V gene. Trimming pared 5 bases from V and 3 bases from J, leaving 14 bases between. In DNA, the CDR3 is TGTGCCAGCAGTCCACAGGGATTGAACAATCAGCCCCAGCATTTT. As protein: CASSPQGLNNQPQHF.

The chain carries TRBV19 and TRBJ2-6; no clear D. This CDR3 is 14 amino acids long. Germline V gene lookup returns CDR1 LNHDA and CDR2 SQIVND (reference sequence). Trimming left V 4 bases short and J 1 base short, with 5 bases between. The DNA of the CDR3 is TGTGCCAGTAGTACCGGATCTGGGGCCAACGTCCTGACTTTC. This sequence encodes CASSTGSGANVLTF. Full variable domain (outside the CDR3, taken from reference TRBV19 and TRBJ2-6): DGGITQSPKYLFRKEGQNVTLSCEQNLNHDAMYWYRQDPGQGLRLIYYSQIVNDFQKGDIAEGYSVSREKKESFPLTVTSAQKNPTAFYLCASSTGSGANVLTFGAGSRLTVL.

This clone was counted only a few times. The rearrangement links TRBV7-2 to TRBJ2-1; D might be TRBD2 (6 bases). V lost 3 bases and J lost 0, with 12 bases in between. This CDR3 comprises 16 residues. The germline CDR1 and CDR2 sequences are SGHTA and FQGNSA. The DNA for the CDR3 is TGTGCCAGCAGCTTCGGCGGGGCCAGCTCCTACAATGAGCAGTTCTTC. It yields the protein CASSFGGASSYNEQFF. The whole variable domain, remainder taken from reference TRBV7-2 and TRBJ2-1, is GAGVSQSPSNKVTEKGKDVELRCDPISGHTALYWYRQSLGQGLEFLIYFQGNSAPDKSGLPSDRFSAERTGGSVSTLTIQRTQQEDSAVYLCASSFGGASSYNEQFFGPGTRLTVL.

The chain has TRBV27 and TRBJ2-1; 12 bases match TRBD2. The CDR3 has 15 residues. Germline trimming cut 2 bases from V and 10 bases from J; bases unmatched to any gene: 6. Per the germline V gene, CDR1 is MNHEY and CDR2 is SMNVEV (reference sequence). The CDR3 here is CASSLMSSGGDEQFF. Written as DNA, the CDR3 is TGTGCCAGCAGTTTAATGTCTAGCGGGGGGGACGAGCAGTTCTTC.

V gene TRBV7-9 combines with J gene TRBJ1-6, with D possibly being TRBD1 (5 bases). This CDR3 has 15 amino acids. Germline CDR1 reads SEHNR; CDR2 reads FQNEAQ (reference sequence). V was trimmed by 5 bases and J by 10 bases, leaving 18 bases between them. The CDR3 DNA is TGTGCCAGCAGCCCCCAGAGGGGAGTCCACTCACCCCTCCACTTT. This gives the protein CASSPQRGVHSPLHF.

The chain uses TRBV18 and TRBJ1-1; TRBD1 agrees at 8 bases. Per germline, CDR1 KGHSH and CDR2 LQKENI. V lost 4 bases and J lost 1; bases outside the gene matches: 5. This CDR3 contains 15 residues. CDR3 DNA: TGTGCCAGCTCACTATCGACAGGGGCGAACACTGAAGCTTTCTTT. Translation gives CASSLSTGANTEAFF. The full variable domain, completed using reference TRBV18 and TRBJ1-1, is NAGVMQNPRHLVRRRGQEARLRCSPMKGHSHVYWYRQLPEEGLKFMVYLQKENIIDESGMPKERFSAEFPKEGPSILRIQQVVRGDSAAYFCASSLSTGANTEAFFGQGTRLTVV.

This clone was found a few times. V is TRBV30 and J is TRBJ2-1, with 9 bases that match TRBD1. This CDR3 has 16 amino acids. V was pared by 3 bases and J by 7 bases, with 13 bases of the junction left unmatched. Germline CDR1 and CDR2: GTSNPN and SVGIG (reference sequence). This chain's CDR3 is CAWRHRGLLKGNEQFF. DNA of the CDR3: TGTGCCTGGAGACACAGGGGGCTTCTGAAGGGGAATGAGCAGTTCTTC.

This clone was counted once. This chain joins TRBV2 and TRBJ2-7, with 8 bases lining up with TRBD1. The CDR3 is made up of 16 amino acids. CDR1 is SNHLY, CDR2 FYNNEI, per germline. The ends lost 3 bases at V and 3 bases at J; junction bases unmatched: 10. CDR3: CASSDRGQAGRYEQYF. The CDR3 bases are TGTGCCAGCAGTGACCGGGGACAGGCGGGTCGCTACGAGCAGTACTTC.